What follows are 2 T cell receptor beta chains derived from one specimen sequenced in a study of blood T cell repertoires in COVID-19. Produced via immunoSEQ multiplex PCR; TCRdb's table is partial and in-frame only. The sample yields around 240,000 clones, around 83% seen once. The sample was peripheral blood. Receptors were obtained from a middle-aged woman who had recovered from COVID-19.

The chain links TRBV6-1 to TRBJ2-3; tentative D call: TRBD2 (5 bases). Germline CDR1 reads MNHNS; CDR2 reads SASEGT. The CDR3 is 17 amino acids. Trimming left V 1 base short and J 0 bases short, with 14 bases between. CDR3 amino acids: CASSEVKGSLSTDTQYF. In DNA form, the CDR3 reads TGTGCCAGCAGTGAAGTTAAAGGGAGCCTTAGCACAGATACGCAGTATTTT.

To note about this clone: Other DNA sequences in this sample translate to the same CDR3. The genes are TRBV5-1 and TRBJ2-7; D possibly corresponds to TRBD2 (5 bases). Germline V gene sequence: CDR1 SGHRS, CDR2 YFSETQ. V was shortened by 0 bases and J by 0 bases, with 10 bases between the two germline ends. CDR3 length equals 15 residues. The chain's CDR3 is CASSLDPGSSYEQYF. The DNA for the CDR3 is TGCGCCAGCAGCTTGGATCCGGGAAGCTCCTACGAGCAGTACTTC.